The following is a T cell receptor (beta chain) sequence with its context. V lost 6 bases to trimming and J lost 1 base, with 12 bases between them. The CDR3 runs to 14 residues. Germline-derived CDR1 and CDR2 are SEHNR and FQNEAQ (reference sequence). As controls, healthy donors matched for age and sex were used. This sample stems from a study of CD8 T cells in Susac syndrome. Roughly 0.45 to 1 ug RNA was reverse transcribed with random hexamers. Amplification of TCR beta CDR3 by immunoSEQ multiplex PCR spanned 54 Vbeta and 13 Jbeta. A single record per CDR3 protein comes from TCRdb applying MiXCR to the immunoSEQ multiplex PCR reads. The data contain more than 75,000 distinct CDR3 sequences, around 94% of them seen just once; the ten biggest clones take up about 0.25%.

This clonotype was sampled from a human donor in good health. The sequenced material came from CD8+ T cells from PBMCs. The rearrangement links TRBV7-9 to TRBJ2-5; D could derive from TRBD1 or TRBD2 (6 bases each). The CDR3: CASSIGGLQETQYF. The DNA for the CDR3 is TGTGCCAGCAGTATAGGGGGGCTCCAAGAGACCCAGTACTTC.